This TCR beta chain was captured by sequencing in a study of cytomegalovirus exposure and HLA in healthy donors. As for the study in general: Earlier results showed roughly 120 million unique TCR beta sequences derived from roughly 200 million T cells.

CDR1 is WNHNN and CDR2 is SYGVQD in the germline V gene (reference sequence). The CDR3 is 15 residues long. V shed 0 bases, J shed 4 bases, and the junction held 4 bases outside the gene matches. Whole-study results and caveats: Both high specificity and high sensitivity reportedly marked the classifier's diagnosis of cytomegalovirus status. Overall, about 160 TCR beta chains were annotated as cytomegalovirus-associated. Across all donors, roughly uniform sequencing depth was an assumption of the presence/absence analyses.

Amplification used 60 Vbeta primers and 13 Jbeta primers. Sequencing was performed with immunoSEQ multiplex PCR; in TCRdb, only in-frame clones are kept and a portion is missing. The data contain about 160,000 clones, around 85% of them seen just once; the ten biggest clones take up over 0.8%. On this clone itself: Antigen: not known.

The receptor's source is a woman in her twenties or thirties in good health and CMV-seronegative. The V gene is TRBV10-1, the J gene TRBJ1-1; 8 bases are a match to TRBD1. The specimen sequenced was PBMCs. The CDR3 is CASSESSRGPTEAFF. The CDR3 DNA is TGCGCCAGCAGTGAGTCGAGCAGGGGGCCCACTGAAGCTTTCTTT.